This T cell receptor beta chain emerged from a study of shared clonotypes between healthy human individuals. Study details: Each donor's CD4 naive and CD4 memory cells filled three plates apiece, CD8 naive two, and CD8 memory one.

TCRdb keeps only in-frame clones here, not all; method: immunoSEQ multiplex PCR. The sample gives about 2.3 million clones, 80% to 95% of which show up once; 0.37% is in the top ten. The sample holds one count of this clone. CDR3 size: 15 residues. Trimming at V came to 0 bases and at J to 5 bases, leaving 3 bases not matched to a gene. Germline V gene data show CDR1 as SGHRS and CDR2 as YFSETQ. The rearrangement joins TRBV5-1 to TRBJ2-4; 9 bases are a match to TRBD1. Sequenced: naive CD4+ T cells from PBMCs. Described subset: CD45RA+ positively selected. The receptor comes from a man between 18 and 29 years old in good health. Some clones in this sample may be carry-over from other donors' samples. DNA for the CDR3: TGCGCCAGCAGCTTGGGCGACAGGGGGGAAAACATTCAGTACTTC. Translating gives CASSLGDRGENIQYF.